These 27 T cell receptor beta chains were sequenced from one sample in a study of blood T cell repertoires in COVID-19. TCRdb keeps only in-frame clones here, not all; method: immunoSEQ multiplex PCR. The data hold more than 150,000 clones, with roughly 84% observed a single time. The specimen was peripheral blood. These receptors were collected from a woman aged 45-65 years with acute or convalescent COVID-19.

The gene calls are TRBV20-1 and TRBJ1-2, with TRBD1 matching 7 bases. The CDR3 sequence is 11 residues long. The V segment lost 5 bases and the J segment 8 bases; nucleotides outside the gene matches: 5. Germline V CDR1 and CDR2: DFQATT, SNEGSKA (reference sequence). CDR3 sequence: CSASRGEGYTF. The CDR3 region has the DNA TGCAGTGCTTCCAGGGGGGAGGGCTACACCTTC.

The genes are TRBV7-9 and TRBJ1-2, with 7 bases that match TRBD1. The length of the CDR3 is 15 residues. The junction had 6 bases not matched to a gene; V was cut back by 5 bases and J by 0 bases. Germline CDR1 reads SEHNR; CDR2 reads FQNEAQ (reference sequence). The CDR3 protein is CASSNWDRTNYGYTF. CDR3 DNA sequence: TGTGCCAGCAGCAACTGGGACAGAACTAACTATGGCTACACCTTC.

The gene calls are TRBV10-3 and TRBJ2-4; perhaps TRBD2 as D (7 bases). This CDR3 is 14 amino acids long. Per the germline V gene, CDR1 is ENHRY and CDR2 is SYGVKD. Between the trimmed V and J ends, which lost 7 bases and 0 bases, there was a span of 10 bases. CDR3 bases: TGTGCCATCAAGGGGGAGGGAGCCAAAAACATTCAGTACTTC. Its protein product is CAIKGEGAKNIQYF.

This clone was recorded a few times. The rearrangement joins TRBV6-5 to TRBJ1-1, with unresolved D. CDR3 length: 13 residues. Trimming took off 3 bases at V and 8 bases at J, with 13 bases between the two ends. CDR1 is MNHEY, CDR2 SVGAGI, per germline. The CDR3 sequence: CASSYLLRAEAFF. CDR3 coding DNA: TGTGCCAGCAGTTATCTCTTGAGGGCCGAAGCTTTCTTT.

The genes are TRBV6-1 and TRBJ2-3; TRBD1 matches 10 bases. Germline V gene sequence: CDR1 MNHNS, CDR2 SASEGT. V was pared by 3 bases and J by 4 bases, with 1 base of the junction left unmatched. The CDR3 consists of 14 residues. The CDR3 spells CASSETGGSDTQYF. In DNA form, the CDR3 reads TGTGCCAGCAGTGAGACAGGGGGCTCAGATACGCAGTATTTT.

The chain couples TRBV2 to TRBJ1-1; tentatively, D is TRBD1 (6 bases). Trimming cost V 7 bases and J 1 base, with 10 bases left between them. The germline V gene has CDR1 SNHLY and CDR2 FYNNEI. CDR3 length: 13 amino acids. The CDR3 nucleotides are TGTGCCAGCACTTCGGACAGGAACACTGAAGCTTTCTTT. Its protein product is CASTSDRNTEAFF.

In the case of this clone: Other DNA sequences within the sample encode an identical CDR3. The rearrangement uses TRBV12-3 or TRBV12-4 and TRBJ1-2; 7 positions match TRBD1. The V segment lost 6 bases and the J segment 5 bases; nucleotides outside the gene matches: 6. CDR3 size: 13 residues. The CDR3: CASSPGTEYGYTF. In DNA, the CDR3 is TGTGCCAGCAGCCCCGGGACAGAGTATGGCTACACCTTC.

The chain employs TRBV4-3 and TRBJ2-1; D is perhaps TRBD1 (6 bases). This CDR3 has 14 residues. Germline-derived CDR1 and CDR2 are LGHNA and YSLEER. The ends were cut back, 0 bases at V and 10 bases at J, with 13 bases in the middle. The CDR3 DNA sequence: TGCGCCAGCAGCCAAGATCCCAGGGGATCAGAGCAGTTCTTC. Translation gives CASSQDPRGSEQFF.

The chain employs TRBV27 and TRBJ2-3, with TRBD2 matching 8 bases. The CDR3 totals 15 residues. Germline CDR1 is MNHEY and CDR2 is SMNVEV (reference sequence). Trimming removed 4 bases from V and 3 bases from J; junction bases left unmatched: 6. The CDR3 protein is CASSWISGNTDTQYF. CDR3 coding DNA: TGTGCCAGCAGTTGGATTAGCGGGAATACAGATACGCAGTATTTT.

The chain has TRBV7-2 and TRBJ2-2; no definite D call. The CDR3 is 14 residues long. Germline CDR1 is SGHTA and CDR2 is FQGNSA. Trimming pared 1 base from V and 2 bases from J, leaving 5 bases between. The CDR3, as DNA: TGTGCCAGCAGCTTAGTAGTCAACACCGGGGAGCTGTTTTTT. Translated, it gives CASSLVVNTGELFF.

This chain links TRBV27 with TRBJ2-1; 10 bases align to TRBD2. This CDR3 comprises 14 residues. The J segment lost 15 bases and the V segment lost 2 bases, leaving 10 bases of the junction unmatched. Germline V gene lookup returns CDR1 MNHEY and CDR2 SMNVEV (reference sequence). CDR3 residues: CASSLEGGSGRAFF. CDR3 coding DNA: TGTGCCAGCAGTTTAGAAGGGGGAAGCGGGAGGGCGTTCTTC.

The V call is TRBV29-1, the J call TRBJ2-3; weak D call: TRBD1 (5 bases). V was pared by 3 bases and J by 0 bases, with 7 bases between. CDR1 and CDR2 from the germline V gene are SQVTM and ANQGSEA. CDR3 length equals 13 residues. CDR3 DNA: TGCAGCGTTGAGGGGCGTAGCACAGATACGCAGTATTTT. Translation: CSVEGRSTDTQYF.

This clone showed up just a few times. The chain joins TRBV7-9 to TRBJ1-1; D unresolved. From germline, CDR1 is SEHNR and CDR2 FQNEAQ (reference sequence). V lost 4 bases and J 2 bases, leaving 8 bases between the germline ends. The CDR3 is made up of 13 amino acids. The CDR3 coding sequence is TGTGCCAGCAGCTCCCCCCCTAACACTGAAGCTTTCTTT. Its protein product is CASSSPPNTEAFF.

The chain has TRBV7-8 and TRBJ1-4; 7 bases are a match to TRBD1. This CDR3 is built from 15 residues. With V trimmed by 5 bases and J by 7 bases, 10 bases remained unmatched. Germline loops: CDR1 SGHVS, CDR2 FQNEAQ. CDR3 DNA sequence: TGTGCCAGCAGCCGACAGGGTCGGAAATCTGAAAAACTGTTTTTT. Amino acids: CASSRQGRKSEKLFF.

The chain has TRBV18 and TRBJ2-5; possible D gene TRBD1, 5 bases. This CDR3 spans 15 amino acids. From germline, CDR1 is KGHSH and CDR2 LQKENI. With 2 bases removed from V and 5 bases from J, the gap between germline ends came to 15 bases. DNA of the CDR3: TGTGCCAGCTCACCAAGTCAGGGCTCTAGGGAGACCCAGTACTTC. Its protein is CASSPSQGSRETQYF.

The CDR3 DNA is TGTGCCAGCAGCCCCAGAAGACAGGGGGAAGGATTATACGAGCAGTACTTC. Translation gives CASSPRRQGEGLYEQYF. V gene TRBV3-1 (or the pseudogene TRBV3-2) combines with J gene TRBJ2-7; 9 bases are shared with TRBD1. Trimming at V came to 4 bases and at J to 4 bases, leaving 14 bases not matched to a gene. CDR3 length equals 17 residues. Germline V gene lookup returns CDR1 LGHDT and CDR2 YNNKEL (reference sequence).

A single count supports this clone. The chain recombines TRBV5-1 with TRBJ1-5; 9 bases are a match to TRBD1. Germline loops: CDR1 SGHRS, CDR2 YFSETQ. The CDR3 is 17 residues long. J gave up 5 bases and V 4 bases, and 13 bases lay outside the gene matches. The CDR3 protein is CASSPDYGQGTHQPQHF. CDR3 coding DNA: TGCGCCAGCAGCCCGGACTATGGACAGGGGACCCATCAGCCCCAGCATTTT.

CDR3 sequence reads: CASSLGLVPTDTQYF. In DNA, the CDR3 is TGTGCCAGCAGCCTCGGACTAGTACCCACAGATACGCAGTATTTT. The chain couples TRBV11-2 to TRBJ2-3, with TRBD2 identical over 7 bases. Looked up from germline, CDR1 is SGHAT and CDR2 is FQNNGV. The CDR3 spans 15 residues. The V segment lost 5 bases and the J segment 2 bases; nucleotides outside the gene matches: 7.

The chain is built from TRBV3-1 (or the pseudogene TRBV3-2) and TRBJ2-7; TRBD2 matches at 10 bases. Germline V gives CDR1 LGHDT, CDR2 YNNKEL (reference sequence). The CDR3 covers 16 residues. Unmatched junction bases numbered 9, after V lost 3 bases and J lost 4 bases. As DNA, the CDR3 is TGTGCCAGCAGCCACCTCCTAGCGGGAGACCAGTACGAGCAGTACTTC. Residues: CASSHLLAGDQYEQYF.

The chain is built from TRBV2 and TRBJ2-2; 9 bases line up with TRBD1. V was clipped by 6 bases and J by 6 bases; unmatched bases: 11. CDR1 is SNHLY, CDR2 FYNNEI, per germline. The CDR3 contains 16 residues. The CDR3 is CASSPRQGGGPGELFF. CDR3 coding DNA: TGTGCCAGCAGCCCCAGACAGGGGGGGGGCCCCGGGGAGCTGTTTTTT.

The chain is built from TRBV2 and TRBJ2-3; maybe TRBD2 (5 bases). V was trimmed by 4 bases and J by 5 bases, leaving 13 bases between them. Germline loops: CDR1 SNHLY, CDR2 FYNNEI. The CDR3 spans 14 residues. The CDR3 DNA sequence: TGTGCCAGCAGTGGTGGAGGTAGTGGAGATACGCAGTATTTT. It encodes CASSGGGSGDTQYF.

This clone was seen once. The rearrangement links TRBV6-2 or TRBV6-3 to TRBJ2-7; tentative D call: TRBD1 (5 bases). The V and J ends lost 2 bases and 3 bases respectively, with 17 bases between them. In germline, CDR1 is MNHEY, CDR2 SVGEGT. The CDR3 runs 16 residues. The CDR3 sequence: CASSYPAGKVIYEQYF. The DNA of the CDR3 is TGTGCCAGCAGTTACCCCGCAGGGAAGGTGATCTACGAGCAGTACTTC.

This chain joins TRBV27 and TRBJ2-5; D possibly corresponds to TRBD1 (6 bases). In germline, CDR1 is MNHEY, CDR2 SMNVEV (reference sequence). The CDR3 is 16 amino acids. V shed 6 bases and J shed 4 bases, with 21 bases lying between them. The CDR3 sequence is CASSRGTSEVGETQYF. Here the CDR3 DNA reads TGTGCCAGCAGCAGAGGGACATCCGAAGTGGGAGAGACCCAGTACTTC.

This clone is a singleton in its sample. The chain carries TRBV24-1 and TRBJ2-3; the D gene is possibly TRBD1 (5 bases). CDR1 is KGHDR and CDR2 is SFDVKD in the germline V gene. This CDR3 has 15 amino acids. Trimming removed 5 bases at V and 0 bases at J, with 11 bases between. The CDR3 spells CATSGQQLSTDTQYF. Here the CDR3 DNA reads TGTGCCACCAGTGGACAGCAACTTAGCACAGATACGCAGTATTTT.

J is TRBJ1-2 and V is TRBV28; 10 positions agree with TRBD1. There are 16 residues in the CDR3. The V segment lost 6 bases and the J segment 4 bases; nucleotides outside the gene matches: 11. Germline V gives CDR1 MDHEN, CDR2 SYDVKM. CDR3 sequence (DNA): TGTGCCAGCAGCCCGAGACAGGGGGCGCGAGGCTATGGCTACACCTTC. It codes for CASSPRQGARGYGYTF.

The chain is built from TRBV10-3 and TRBJ2-1; 10 bases map to TRBD2. The CDR3 is 15 residues long. Germline V gives CDR1 ENHRY, CDR2 SYGVKD. V lost 3 bases and J lost 4; bases outside the gene matches: 3. The CDR3 here is CAISDSGGIYNEQFF. DNA of the CDR3: TGTGCCATCAGTGATAGCGGGGGGATTTACAATGAGCAGTTCTTC.

In its sample, this clone was seen a few times. CDR3 protein: CASIATGTGYQPQHF. The CDR3 region has the DNA TGTGCCAGTATTGCGACCGGGACAGGGTATCAGCCCCAGCATTTT. The V gene is TRBV19, the J gene TRBJ1-5; 9 nucleotides match TRBD1. The germline V gene encodes CDR1 LNHDA and CDR2 SQIVND (reference sequence). J gave up 5 bases and V 7 bases, and 9 bases lay outside the gene matches. The CDR3 sequence is 15 residues long.